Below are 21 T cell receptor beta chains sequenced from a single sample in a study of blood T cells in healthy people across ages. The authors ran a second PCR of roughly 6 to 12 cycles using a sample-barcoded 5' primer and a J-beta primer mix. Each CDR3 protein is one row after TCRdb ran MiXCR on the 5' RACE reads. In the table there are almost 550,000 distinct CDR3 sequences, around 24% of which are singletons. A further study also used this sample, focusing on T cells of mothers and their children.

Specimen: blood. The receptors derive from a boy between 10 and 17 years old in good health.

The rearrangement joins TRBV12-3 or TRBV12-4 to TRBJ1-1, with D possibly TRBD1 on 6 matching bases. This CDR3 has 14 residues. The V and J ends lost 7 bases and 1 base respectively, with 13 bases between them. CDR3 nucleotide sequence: TGTGCCAGCATCCCCGGGGGCGCGAACACTGAAGCTTTCTTT. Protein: CASIPGGANTEAFF.

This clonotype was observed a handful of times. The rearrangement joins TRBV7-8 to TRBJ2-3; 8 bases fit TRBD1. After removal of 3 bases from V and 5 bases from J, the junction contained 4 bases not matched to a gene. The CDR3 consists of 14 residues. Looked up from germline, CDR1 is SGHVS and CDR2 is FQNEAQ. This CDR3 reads CASSLDRVEDTQYF. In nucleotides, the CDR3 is TGTGCCAGCAGCTTGGACAGGGTGGAAGATACGCAGTATTTT.

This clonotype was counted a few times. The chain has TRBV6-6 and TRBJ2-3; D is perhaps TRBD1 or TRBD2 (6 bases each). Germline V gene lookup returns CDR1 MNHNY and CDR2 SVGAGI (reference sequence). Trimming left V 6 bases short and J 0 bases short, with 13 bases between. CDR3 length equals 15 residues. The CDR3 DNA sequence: TGTGCCAGCAGCCTAGGGGGGTCGAGCACAGATACGCAGTATTTT. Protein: CASSLGGSSTDTQYF.

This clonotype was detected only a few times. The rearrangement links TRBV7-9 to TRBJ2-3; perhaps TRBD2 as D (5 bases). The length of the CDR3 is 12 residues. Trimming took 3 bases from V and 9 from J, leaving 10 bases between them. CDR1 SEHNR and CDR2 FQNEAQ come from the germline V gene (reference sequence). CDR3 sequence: CASSFGKGTQYF. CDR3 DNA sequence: TGTGCCAGCAGCTTCGGGAAAGGGACGCAGTATTTT.

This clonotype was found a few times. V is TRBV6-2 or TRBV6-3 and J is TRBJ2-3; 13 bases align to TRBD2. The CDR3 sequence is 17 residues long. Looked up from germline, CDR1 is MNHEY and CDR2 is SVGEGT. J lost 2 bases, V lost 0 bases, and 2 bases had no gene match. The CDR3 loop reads CASSYSGLAGVTDTQYF. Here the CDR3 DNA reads TGTGCCAGCAGTTACTCCGGACTAGCGGGGGTCACAGATACGCAGTATTTT.

For the CDR3, the DNA is TGTGCCAGCAGCAACTCTTACAGGGTGAGCACTGAAGCTTTCTTT. Translating it yields CASSNSYRVSTEAFF. V and J are TRBV3-1 and TRBJ1-1; the D gene is possibly TRBD1 (6 bases). V shed 5 bases and J shed 4 bases, with 17 bases lying between them. Germline lookup yields CDR1 LGHDT and CDR2 YNNKEL (reference sequence). The CDR3 is made up of 15 amino acids.

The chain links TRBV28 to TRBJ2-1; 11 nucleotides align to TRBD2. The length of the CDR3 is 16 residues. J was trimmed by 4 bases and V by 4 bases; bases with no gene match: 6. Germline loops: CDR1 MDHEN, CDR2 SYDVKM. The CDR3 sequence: CASSSAGTSGYNEQFF. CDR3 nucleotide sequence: TGTGCCAGCAGTTCCGCCGGGACTAGCGGTTACAATGAGCAGTTCTTC.

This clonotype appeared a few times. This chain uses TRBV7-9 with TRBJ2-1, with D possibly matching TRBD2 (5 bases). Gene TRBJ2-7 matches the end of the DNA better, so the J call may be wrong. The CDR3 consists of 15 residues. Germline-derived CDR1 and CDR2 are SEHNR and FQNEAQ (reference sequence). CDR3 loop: CASSLEFLGTYEQYF. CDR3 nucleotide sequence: TGTGCCAGCAGCTTAGAGTTCCTCGGGACCTACGAGCAGTACTTC.

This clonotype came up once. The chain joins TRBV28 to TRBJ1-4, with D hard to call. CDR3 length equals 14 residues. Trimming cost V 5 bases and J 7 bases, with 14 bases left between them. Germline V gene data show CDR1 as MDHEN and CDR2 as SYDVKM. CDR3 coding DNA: TGTGCCAGCAGTACCAACGGCGAAGTTGAAAAACTGTTTTTT. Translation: CASSTNGEVEKLFF.

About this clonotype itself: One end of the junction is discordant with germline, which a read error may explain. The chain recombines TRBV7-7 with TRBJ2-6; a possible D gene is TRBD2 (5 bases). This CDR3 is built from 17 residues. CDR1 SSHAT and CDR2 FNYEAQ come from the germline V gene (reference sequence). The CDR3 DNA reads TGTGCTAGCAGCTCCCGGGGTGACGGGTCTGGGGCCAACGTCCTGACTTTC. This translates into CASSSRGDGSGANVLTF.

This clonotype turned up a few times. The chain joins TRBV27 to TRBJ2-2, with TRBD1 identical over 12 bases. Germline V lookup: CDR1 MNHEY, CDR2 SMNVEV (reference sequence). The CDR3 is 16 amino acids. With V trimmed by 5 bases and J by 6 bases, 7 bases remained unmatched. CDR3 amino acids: CASSTRDRGHAGELFF. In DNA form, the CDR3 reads TGTGCCAGCAGTACACGGGACAGGGGGCATGCCGGGGAGCTGTTTTTT.

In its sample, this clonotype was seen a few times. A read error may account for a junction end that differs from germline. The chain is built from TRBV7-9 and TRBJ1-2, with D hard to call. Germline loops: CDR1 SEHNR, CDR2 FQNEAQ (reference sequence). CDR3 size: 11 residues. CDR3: CASSPGGPRSF. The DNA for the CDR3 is TGTGCCAGCAGCCCAGGCGGGCCCAGGTCCTTC.

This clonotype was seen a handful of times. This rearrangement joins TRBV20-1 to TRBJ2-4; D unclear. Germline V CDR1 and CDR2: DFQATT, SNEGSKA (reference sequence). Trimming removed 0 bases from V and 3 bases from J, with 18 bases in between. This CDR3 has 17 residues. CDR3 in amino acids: CSAREVASHLGKNIQYF. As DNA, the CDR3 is TGCAGTGCTAGAGAGGTCGCCTCCCATCTCGGCAAAAACATTCAGTACTTC.

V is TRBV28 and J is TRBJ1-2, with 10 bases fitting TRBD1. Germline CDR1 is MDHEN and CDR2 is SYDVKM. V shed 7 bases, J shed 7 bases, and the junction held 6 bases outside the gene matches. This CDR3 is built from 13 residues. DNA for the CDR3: TGTGCCAGCAAGGACAGGGGGGGATCTGGCTACACCTTC. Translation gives CASKDRGGSGYTF.

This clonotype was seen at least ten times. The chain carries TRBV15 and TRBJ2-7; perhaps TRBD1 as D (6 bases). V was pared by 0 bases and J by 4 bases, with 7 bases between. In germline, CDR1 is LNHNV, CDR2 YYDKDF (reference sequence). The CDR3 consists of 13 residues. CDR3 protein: CATSRDRGYEQYF. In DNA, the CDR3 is TGTGCCACCAGCAGAGACAGGGGTTACGAGCAGTACTTC.

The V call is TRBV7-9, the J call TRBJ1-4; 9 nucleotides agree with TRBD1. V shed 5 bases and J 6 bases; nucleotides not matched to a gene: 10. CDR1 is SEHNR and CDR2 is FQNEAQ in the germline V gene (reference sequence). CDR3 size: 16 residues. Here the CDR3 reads CASSVGQGEVDEKLFF. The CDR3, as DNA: TGTGCCAGCAGCGTGGGACAGGGTGAGGTGGATGAAAAACTGTTTTTT. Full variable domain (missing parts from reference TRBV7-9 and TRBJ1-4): DTGVSQNPRHKITKRGQNVTFRCDPISEHNRLYWYRQTLGQGPEFLTYFQNEAQLEKSRLLSDRFSAERPKGSFSTLEIQRTEQGDSAMYLCASSVGQGEVDEKLFFGSGTQLSVL.

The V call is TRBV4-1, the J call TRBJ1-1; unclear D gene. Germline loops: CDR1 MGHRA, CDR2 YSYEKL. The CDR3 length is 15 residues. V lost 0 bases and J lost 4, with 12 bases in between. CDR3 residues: CASSQDSDWGTEAFF. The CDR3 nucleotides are TGCGCCAGCAGCCAAGATTCGGATTGGGGCACTGAAGCTTTCTTT.

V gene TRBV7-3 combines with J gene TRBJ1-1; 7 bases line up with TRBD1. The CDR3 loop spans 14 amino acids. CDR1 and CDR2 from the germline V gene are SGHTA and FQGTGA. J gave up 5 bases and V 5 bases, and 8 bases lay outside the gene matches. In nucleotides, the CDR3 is TGTGCCAGCAGCACGGGGACAGCCGTGACTGAAGCTTTCTTT. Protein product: CASSTGTAVTEAFF.

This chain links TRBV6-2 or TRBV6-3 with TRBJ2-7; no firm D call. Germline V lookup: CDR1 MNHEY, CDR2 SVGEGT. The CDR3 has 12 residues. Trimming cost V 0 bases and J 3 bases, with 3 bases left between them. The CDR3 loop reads CASSYSRYEQYF. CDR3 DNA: TGTGCCAGCAGTTACTCCCGCTACGAGCAGTACTTC.

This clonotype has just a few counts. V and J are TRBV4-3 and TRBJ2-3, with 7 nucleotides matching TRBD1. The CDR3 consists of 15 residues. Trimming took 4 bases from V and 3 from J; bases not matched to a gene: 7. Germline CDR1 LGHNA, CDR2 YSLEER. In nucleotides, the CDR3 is TGCGCCAGCAGCCCACTGGGACAGAGGACAGATACGCAGTATTTT. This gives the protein CASSPLGQRTDTQYF.

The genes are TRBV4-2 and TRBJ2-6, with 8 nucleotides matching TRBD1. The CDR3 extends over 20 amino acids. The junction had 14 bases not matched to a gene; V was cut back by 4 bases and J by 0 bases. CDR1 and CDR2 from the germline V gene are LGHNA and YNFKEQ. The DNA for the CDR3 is TGTGCCAGCAGCCCAGAACGGGACAGGTATCTTGGCTCTGGGGCCAACGTCCTGACTTTC. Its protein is CASSPERDRYLGSGANVLTF.